The clone carrying this T cell receptor beta chain occurred a few times. This sample stems from a study of blood T cell repertoires in COVID-19. As for the study in general: Material from acute and convalescent COVID-19 was sourced from the United States, Italy and Spain. From T cells, B-cell-depleted T cells, or PBMCs came the material, which was cDNA or gDNA.

The authors' processing: Scientists estimated how many nucleated cells there were by amplifying reference gene primers. The repertoire was sequenced with immunoSEQ multiplex PCR; TCRdb's copy has only in-frame clones and lacks some. Clone size and V and J calls were adopted from that table, with D and trimming inferred from the DNA. This sample has approximately 210,000 clones, with less than 90% found just once. CDR1 is LGHDT, CDR2 YNNKEL, per germline (reference sequence). The CDR3 totals 12 residues. V lost 5 bases and J lost 10, with 14 bases in between. The TCR comes from a man between 65 and 79 years old with acute or convalescent COVID-19. The sample was peripheral blood. The V call is TRBV3-1 (or the pseudogene TRBV3-2), the J call TRBJ1-1, with a tentative D call TRBD1 (5 bases). The CDR3: CASSFDSRRAFF. In DNA, the CDR3 is TGTGCCAGCAGCTTTGACAGTCGGAGAGCTTTCTTT.